This TCR beta chain came from a study of blood T cell repertoires in COVID-19. The ends were cut back, 2 bases at V and 7 bases at J, with 17 bases in the middle. Germline V gene lookup returns CDR1 MNHEY and CDR2 SMNVEV (reference sequence). This CDR3 spans 15 amino acids. Clones were sequenced by immunoSEQ multiplex PCR, and TCRdb holds only the in-frame ones, with some missing. The sample contains roughly 50,000 clones, more than 70% of which appear only once. The sequence derives from a man aged 55-75 years with acute or convalescent COVID-19. This chain uses TRBV27 with TRBJ1-2; TRBD1 is a possible D gene (5 bases). The sample taken for sequencing was peripheral blood. CDR3 DNA sequence: TGTGCCAGCAGTTTACAGCCGGGGGGAATGGGTGGCTACACCTTC. Translating gives CASSLQPGGMGGYTF.